The sequence of this TCR beta chain was determined in a study of T cell responses to AZD1222 COVID-19 vaccine. Germline V CDR1 and CDR2: SQVTM, ANQGSEA. There are 13 residues in the CDR3. V was trimmed by 0 bases and J by 2 bases, leaving 7 bases between them. Broader study findings: Of the AZD1222 recipients, only 5 to 7 were seropositive at baseline. Donors skewed white British and female; clonal diversity was possibly underestimated.

Second doses at about 4 or about 12 weeks were pooled. The table came from immunoSEQ multiplex PCR; TCRdb's copy has only in-frame clones and leaves some out. The sample shows roughly 120,000 clones, roughly 90% of them seen only once. Details on this clone: Its specificity is not known.

The J gene is TRBJ1-2, the V gene TRBV29-1; no clear D. The receptor was derived from an adult who received the AZD1222 COVID-19 vaccine. The sequenced sample was peripheral blood, obtained 28 days after the second AZD1222 dose. CDR3: CSVEDVSNYGYTF. CDR3 nucleotide sequence: TGCAGCGTTGAAGATGTCAGCAACTATGGCTACACCTTC.